This TCR beta chain was identified during a study of CD8 T cell repertoires and HIV-1 epitope variants. Method: immunoSEQ multiplex PCR; TCRdb's copy keeps in-frame clones and lacks some. The table has several thousand clones, 60% to 65% seen once. This clone was seen more than once but under ten times. Its antigen is still unknown. Sequencing was carried out using cultured CD8+ T cells derived from PBMCs. This receptor was obtained from a male donor with HIV.

The CDR3 loop is CASSRDRGYPEAFF. The CDR3 DNA is TGTGCCAGCAGCCGGGACAGGGGTTATCCTGAAGCTTTCTTT. The V call is TRBV7-3, the J call TRBJ1-1; the match to TRBD1 covers 10 bases. V lost 5 bases to trimming and J lost 6 bases; unmatched junction nucleotides: 6. Germline CDR1 SGHTA, CDR2 FQGTGA. The length of the CDR3 is 14 residues.